This T cell receptor beta chain originates from a study of shared clonotypes between healthy human individuals. This clone occurred a few times. Over several immunoSEQ plates, each subset's genomic DNA was distributed in even portions. Generated by immunoSEQ multiplex PCR, the TCRdb table keeps only in-frame clones and is missing some. The table includes approximately 320,000 clones, over 65% detected once. V lost 3 bases and J lost 2, with 11 bases in between. The CDR3 is 14 residues long. Germline assignment: CDR1 SGHRS and CDR2 YFSETQ. This TCR derives from a man aged 30 to 39 in good health. Source material: memory CD4+ T cells sorted from blood. Subset described: CD45RA-negative fraction. The chain has TRBV5-1 and TRBJ1-1, with a possible D match to TRBD1 (5 bases). DNA for the CDR3: TGCGCCAGCAGCTCCCGAGGGGCCAACACTGAAGCTTTCTTT. It yields the protein CASSSRGANTEAFF.